Listed below are T cell receptor beta chains from one sample, sequenced in a study of early T cells in non-severe SARS-CoV-2 infection. TCRdb ran MiXCR on the 5' RACE reads and lists one entry per CDR3 protein. In the table there are some 70,000 distinct CDR3 sequences, 4.9% of which are singletons. The specimen was whole blood. All receptors derive from an adult who was a healthcare worker with PCR-confirmed SARS-CoV-2 infection or an uninfected control (not recorded which). CDR3s include the opening cysteine and the closing phenylalanine or tryptophan. Each record gives: clone size, V gene, J gene, D gene, CDR3 protein, CDR3 DNA. A D gene is named only where the DNA matches it firmly. Clone size appears in some rows only: once, few, many, or a class for an expanded clone.

size: many; V: TRBV7-9; J: TRBJ2-1; D: .; CDR3: CASSVDSNEQFF; DNA: TGTGCCAGCAGTGTGGACTCTAATGAGCAGTTCTTC
size: many; V: TRBV6-1; J: TRBJ2-3; D: .; CDR3: CASSREHSTDTQYF; DNA: TGTGCCAGCAGCCGCGAACATAGCACAGATACGCAGTATTTT
size: .; V: TRBV6-2/TRBV6-3; J: TRBJ1-1; D: .; CDR3: CASIASRTSGEAFF; DNA: TGTGCCAGCATTGCATCACGGACAAGCGGTGAAGCTTTCTTT
size: .; V: TRBV5-6; J: TRBJ1-5; D: TRBD1; CDR3: CASSRVGTGSNQPQHF; DNA: TGTGCCAGCAGCCGGGTGGGGACAGGGAGCAATCAGCCCCAGCATTTT
size: .; V: TRBV11-2; J: TRBJ1-4; D: .; CDR3: CASSLGATNEKLFF; DNA: TGTGCCAGCAGCTTAGGAGCAACTAATGAAAAACTGTTTTTT
size: many; V: TRBV30; J: TRBJ1-2; D: .; CDR3: CAWSVGLGQKYGYTF; DNA: TGTGCCTGGAGTGTGGGGTTAGGGCAGAAGTATGGCTACACCTTC
size: many; V: TRBV5-1; J: TRBJ1-1; D: TRBD1; CDR3: CASSSAGDRVYTEAFF; DNA: TGCGCCAGCAGCTCGGCAGGGGACAGGGTCTATACTGAAGCTTTCTTT
size: many; V: TRBV7-2; J: TRBJ2-7; D: TRBD1; CDR3: CASRAGGSTYEQYF; DNA: TGTGCCAGCAGGGCAGGGGGATCCACCTACGAGCAGTACTTC
size: few; V: TRBV29-1; J: TRBJ2-3; D: .; CDR3: CSVEEGYLAKGTQYF; DNA: TGCAGCGTTGAAGAGGGGTACTTGGCTAAGGGTACGCAGTATTTT
size: .; V: TRBV7-2; J: TRBJ2-2; D: .; CDR3: CASSLNSPGITGELFF; DNA: TGTGCCAGCAGCTTAAACTCGCCAGGGATCACCGGGGAGCTGTTTTTT
size: many; V: TRBV6-1; J: TRBJ1-5; D: .; CDR3: CASSDGWPEQPQHF; DNA: TGTGCCAGCAGTGATGGATGGCCGGAGCAGCCCCAGCATTTT
size: .; V: TRBV20-1; J: TRBJ2-1; D: .; CDR3: CSLVGDGARTYNEQFF; DNA: TGCAGTTTGGTAGGCGACGGGGCCCGAACCTACAATGAGCAGTTCTTC
size: few; V: TRBV7-8; J: TRBJ1-2; D: .; CDR3: CASSFELLDYGYTF; DNA: TGTGCCAGCAGCTTTGAGTTATTAGACTATGGCTACACCTTC
size: many; V: TRBV7-9; J: TRBJ2-2; D: .; CDR3: CASSLALGGTGELFF; DNA: TGTGCCAGCAGCTTAGCGCTCGGGGGCACCGGGGAGCTGTTTTTT
size: .; V: TRBV20-1; J: TRBJ1-2; D: .; CDR3: CSAPFRVNYGYTF; DNA: TGCAGTGCGCCCTTCAGGGTTAACTATGGCTACACCTTC
size: many; V: TRBV7-9; J: TRBJ1-2; D: TRBD1; CDR3: CASSLGTENYGYTF; DNA: TGTGCCAGCAGCCTTGGGACAGAGAACTATGGCTACACCTTC
size: few; V: TRBV30; J: TRBJ1-2; D: .; CDR3: CAWEMSGHYGYTF; DNA: TGTGCCTGGGAGATGAGCGGCCACTATGGCTACACCTTC
size: .; V: TRBV12-3/TRBV12-4; J: TRBJ2-6; D: .; CDR3: CASSTHGWGANVLTF; DNA: TGTGCCAGCAGTACCCACGGGTGGGGGGCCAACGTCCTGACTTTC
size: many; V: TRBV3-1; J: TRBJ2-7; D: TRBD1; CDR3: CASSRKGGQGATRYEQYF; DNA: TGTGCCAGCAGCCGAAAGGGTGGACAGGGTGCTACACGATACGAGCAGTACTTC
size: few; V: TRBV7-2; J: TRBJ2-3; D: .; CDR3: CASSLLATSTDTQYF; DNA: TGTGCCAGCAGCTTACTAGCAACTAGCACAGATACGCAGTATTTT
size: many; V: TRBV11-2; J: TRBJ2-3; D: .; CDR3: CASSLVQGDTQYF; DNA: TGTGCCAGCAGCTTAGTACAGGGAGATACGCAGTATTTT
size: .; V: TRBV19; J: TRBJ2-7; D: TRBD1; CDR3: CASSMGTGSSYEQYF; DNA: TGTGCCAGTAGTATGGGGACAGGGTCTTCCTACGAGCAGTACTTC
size: many; V: TRBV29-1; J: TRBJ2-7; D: TRBD2; CDR3: CSVRTSGRAYEQYF; DNA: TGCAGCGTCCGAACTAGCGGGAGGGCCTACGAGCAGTACTTC
size: .; V: TRBV20-1; J: TRBJ2-7; D: .; CDR3: CSAAKGAGAYEQYF; DNA: TGCAGTGCTGCGAAGGGAGCGGGTGCCTACGAGCAGTACTTC
size: many; V: TRBV20-1; J: TRBJ1-4; D: .; CDR3: CSVQSDSSTEKLFF; DNA: TGCAGTGTTCAATCTGACAGCTCGACTGAAAAACTGTTTTTT
size: few; V: TRBV6-1; J: TRBJ2-7; D: .; CDR3: CASSVPESYEQYF; DNA: TGTGCCAGCAGTGTTCCAGAGTCCTACGAGCAGTACTTC
size: many; V: TRBV29-1; J: TRBJ1-5; D: TRBD1; CDR3: CSVADRGVNQPQHF; DNA: TGCAGCGTTGCTGACAGGGGGGTCAATCAGCCCCAGCATTTT
size: .; V: TRBV20-1; J: TRBJ2-6; D: .; CDR3: CSASYYGSGANVLTF; DNA: TGCAGTGCTAGTTACTACGGATCTGGGGCCAACGTCCTGACTTTC
size: many; V: TRBV18; J: TRBJ1-5; D: .; CDR3: CASSAGDSNQPQHF; DNA: TGTGCCAGCTCGGCAGGGGATAGCAATCAGCCCCAGCATTTT
size: many; V: TRBV29-1; J: TRBJ2-7; D: .; CDR3: CSVGVHEQYF; DNA: TGCAGCGTTGGAGTCCACGAGCAGTACTTC